These 14 T cell receptor beta chains were sequenced from one sample in a study of OX40 agonist ivuxolimab in advanced cancers. Profiled with immunoSEQ multiplex PCR; TCRdb holds only in-frame clones, not every one. The repertoire consists of fewer than 25,000 clones, with roughly 80% occurring once and the leading ten covering roughly 24%. Sample: CD4+ or CD8+ T cells sorted from blood, taken in a trial of the OX40 agonist ivuxolimab. These receptors came from an adult with an advanced solid tumor such as melanoma, head and neck, liver or kidney cancer.

The genes are TRBV9 and TRBJ2-7; 13 bases agree with TRBD2. This CDR3 region has 15 residues. CDR1 is SGDLS and CDR2 is YYNGEE in the germline V gene. V lost 4 bases to trimming and J lost 7 bases; unmatched junction nucleotides: 8. CDR3 amino acids: CASSPGTSGVMEQYF. CDR3 DNA sequence: TGTGCCAGCAGCCCAGGGACTAGCGGGGTGATGGAGCAGTACTTC.

CDR3 sequence reads: CASSADRGRFSTNEKLFF. The CDR3 nucleotides read TGTGCCAGCAGCGCGGACAGGGGGCGGTTTTCAACTAATGAAAAACTGTTTTTT. This chain joins TRBV5-6 and TRBJ1-4; 11 nucleotides agree with TRBD1. J lost 0 bases, V lost 4 bases, and 8 bases had no gene match. The CDR3 covers 18 residues. The V gene's germline CDR1 is SGHDT and CDR2 YYEEEE.

The chain is built from TRBV7-8 and TRBJ1-2; no reliable D call. CDR1 SGHVS and CDR2 FQNEAQ come from the germline V gene. The CDR3 has 12 amino acids. The V end lost 5 bases, the J end lost 3 bases, and 7 bases lay between the germline ends. In DNA, the CDR3 is TGTGCCAGCAGCGAATACGACTATGGCTACACCTTC. This sequence encodes CASSEYDYGYTF.

Only a few counts were recorded for this clone. The chain joins TRBV27 to TRBJ1-1, with D possibly matching TRBD1 (5 bases). Germline CDR1 and CDR2: MNHEY and SMNVEV (reference sequence). V lost 3 bases to trimming and J lost 2 bases, with 7 bases between them. This CDR3 spans 13 amino acids. The CDR3 sequence is CASSFTGNTEAFF. Written as DNA, the CDR3 is TGTGCCAGCAGTTTTACAGGAAACACTGAAGCTTTCTTT.

The chain links TRBV27 to TRBJ1-1, with D maybe TRBD1 (5 bases). V lost 3 bases, J lost 3 bases, and 11 bases lay in between. Germline V gene sequence: CDR1 MNHEY, CDR2 SMNVEV (reference sequence). The length of the CDR3 is 14 residues. As DNA, the CDR3 is TGTGCCAGCAGTTTTAGGGGACCATACACTGAAGCTTTCTTT. As protein: CASSFRGPYTEAFF.

This clone showed up just once. The J gene is TRBJ2-2, the V gene TRBV4-2; a weak D match, TRBD1 (6 bases). CDR3 length equals 15 residues. The V and J ends lost 0 bases and 5 bases respectively, with 10 bases between them. CDR1 and CDR2 from the germline V gene are LGHNA and YNFKEQ. CDR3 DNA: TGTGCCAGCAGCCAAGAGGAAGGGGGAACCGGGGAGCTGTTTTTT. It translates to CASSQEEGGTGELFF.

The genes are TRBV2 and TRBJ2-1; weak D call: TRBD2 (5 bases). The CDR3 length is 13 residues. Trimming took off 7 bases at V and 15 bases at J, with 22 bases between the two ends. Germline loops: CDR1 SNHLY, CDR2 FYNNEI. For the CDR3, the DNA is TGTGCCAGCAACCTAACTCCGGACTCCCCGAGGTTCTTC. Protein: CASNLTPDSPRFF.

This chain joins TRBV14 and TRBJ2-7, with 10 bases fitting TRBD2. J was trimmed by 6 bases and V by 2 bases; bases with no gene match: 4. Germline CDR1 SGHDN, CDR2 FVKESK. The CDR3 consists of 14 residues. The chain's CDR3 is CASSQLAGVGEQYF. CDR3 DNA sequence: TGTGCCAGCAGCCAACTAGCGGGAGTAGGCGAGCAGTACTTC.

Concerning this clone: Other DNA sequences of this sample code for an identical CDR3. The chain uses TRBV7-3 and TRBJ2-7; 8 bases line up with TRBD1. Looked up from germline, CDR1 is SGHTA and CDR2 is FQGTGA. This CDR3 spans 13 amino acids. V was clipped by 4 bases and J by 1 base; unmatched bases: 0. CDR3 nucleotides: TGTGCCAGCAGCTGGGACAGGTCCTACGAGCAGTACTTC. Amino acids: CASSWDRSYEQYF.

This chain connects TRBV5-1 to TRBJ2-1; D tentatively reads TRBD1 or TRBD2 (5 bases each). The CDR3 consists of 13 residues. Trimming stripped 4 bases from V and 6 bases from J, with 11 bases between. Germline V gene data show CDR1 as SGHRS and CDR2 as YFSETQ. The CDR3 coding sequence is TGCGCCAGCAGCCCGGGACCGATCAATGAGCAGTTCTTC. Its protein is CASSPGPINEQFF. Combining the CDR3 with reference TRBV5-1 and TRBJ2-1 gives the whole variable domain KAGVTQTPRYLIKTRGQQVTLSCSPISGHRSVSWYQQTPGQGLQFLFEYFSETQRNKGNFPGRFSGRQFSNSRSEMNVSTLELGDSALYLCASSPGPINEQFFGPGTRLTVL.

This chain joins TRBV7-8 and TRBJ2-7; 9 nucleotides match TRBD1. The V and J ends lost 5 bases and 2 bases, in that order; junction bases with no gene match: 7. Looked up from germline, CDR1 is SGHVS and CDR2 is FQNEAQ. The CDR3 is 15 amino acids. Written as DNA, the CDR3 is TGTGCCAGCAGCGCCCGGGACAGGGTAACCTACGAGCAGTACTTC. Protein product: CASSARDRVTYEQYF.

The V call is TRBV6-5, the J call TRBJ2-7; D is unclear. Germline values: CDR1 MNHEY, CDR2 SVGAGI. The CDR3 is 13 amino acids. V was shortened by 2 bases and J by 0 bases, with 5 bases between the two germline ends. The CDR3 DNA reads as TGTGCCAGCAGTTACGGCGGCTCCTACGAGCAGTACTTC. Encoded protein: CASSYGGSYEQYF.

The chain is built from TRBV9 and TRBJ2-6; 7 bases map to TRBD1. J gave up 2 bases and V 5 bases, and 7 bases lay outside the gene matches. Germline CDR1 reads SGDLS; CDR2 reads YYNGEE. This CDR3 is built from 16 residues. In DNA form, the CDR3 reads TGTGCCAGCAGTGGCAGGGGGACCGCTGGGGCCAACGTCCTGACTTTC. Its translation is CASSGRGTAGANVLTF.

Written as DNA, the CDR3 is TGTGCCGCTAGCGGGGGCCCCACAGATACGCAGTATTTT. Its translation: CAASGGPTDTQYF. This chain connects TRBV4-2 to TRBJ2-3, with 10 bases that match TRBD2. This CDR3 region has 13 residues. Germline lookup yields CDR1 LGHNA and CDR2 YNFKEQ. V was clipped by 11 bases and J by 2 bases; unmatched bases: 4.